Shown below are 8 T cell receptor beta chains from a single sample sequenced in a study of blood T cell repertoires in COVID-19. Only in-frame clones appear in the TCRdb table, and some are missing; sequencing was by immunoSEQ multiplex PCR. This sample yields around 200,000 clones, of which 75% to 90% are seen a single time; roughly 4.9% belongs to the top ten. Material for sequencing was peripheral blood. The receptor set was obtained from a human donor in a cohort sampled during active COVID-19.

This clone was observed once. The chain recombines TRBV10-3 with TRBJ2-3, with a possible D match to TRBD2 (6 bases). CDR3 length: 14 amino acids. V lost 4 bases to trimming and J lost 0 bases, with 8 bases between them. Germline CDR1 is ENHRY and CDR2 is SYGVKD. CDR3 amino acids: CAISVGTSTDTQYF. The CDR3 DNA sequence: TGTGCCATCAGTGTAGGGACTAGCACAGATACGCAGTATTTT.

This sequence joins TRBV4-1 and TRBJ2-7, with D possibly being TRBD2 (6 bases). Germline-derived CDR1 and CDR2 are MGHRA and YSYEKL. This CDR3 spans 16 amino acids. Trimming shortened V by 1 base and J by 5 bases, and 18 bases separated the two germline ends. CDR3: CASSQATGASVHEQYF. The CDR3 DNA reads as TGCGCCAGCAGCCAAGCAACGGGAGCGAGTGTTCACGAGCAGTACTTC.

The chain is built from TRBV7-8 and TRBJ1-1; 9 bases line up with TRBD1. With 5 bases clipped from V and 5 bases from J, the junction kept 15 bases outside the gene matches. Germline CDR1 and CDR2: SGHVS and FQNEAQ. The CDR3 contains 17 residues. This chain's CDR3 is CASSPRSRDRAGTEAFF. The CDR3 DNA sequence: TGTGCCAGCAGCCCCCGGTCCCGGGACAGGGCTGGGACTGAAGCTTTCTTT.

The genes are TRBV4-3 and TRBJ2-1, with 8 positions matching TRBD1. The CDR3 contains 16 residues. The germline V gene has CDR1 LGHNA and CDR2 YSLEER. V shed 1 base and J 8 bases; nucleotides not matched to a gene: 10. CDR3 amino acids: CASSQGAQGAMDEQFF. For the CDR3, the DNA is TGCGCCAGCAGCCAAGGCGCGCAGGGGGCGATGGATGAGCAGTTCTTC.

V and J are TRBV28 and TRBJ1-2, with D unresolved. This CDR3 region has 16 residues. Germline values: CDR1 MDHEN, CDR2 SYDVKM. Deletions cut 7 bases from V and 4 bases from J, with 22 bases between. The CDR3 region has the DNA TGTGCCAGCACAAGTCCCGATAAGGAGCCCATCTATGGCTACACCTTC. Its protein is CASTSPDKEPIYGYTF.

This clone was detected a few times. The chain is built from TRBV7-2 and TRBJ1-6; a weak D match, TRBD1 (6 bases). The CDR3 is 15 amino acids. V lost 2 bases to trimming and J lost 5 bases, with 10 bases between them. Per germline, CDR1 SGHTA and CDR2 FQGNSA. Here the CDR3 DNA reads TGTGCCAGCAGCTTACAGGGGTCCCATAATTCACCCCTCCACTTT. Translation: CASSLQGSHNSPLHF.

CDR3 coding DNA: TGTGCCAGCAGTGAAGACAGGGACCTATATCAGCCCCAGCATTTT. Amino acid sequence: CASSEDRDLYQPQHF. V and J are TRBV6-1 and TRBJ1-5, with a tentative D call TRBD1 (6 bases). CDR1 and CDR2 (germline): MNHNS, SASEGT. CDR3 length equals 15 residues. V lost 1 base to trimming and J lost 5 bases, with 12 bases between them.

Details on this clone: Other nucleotide sequences from this sample produce the same CDR3. This chain links TRBV9 with TRBJ1-2; possible D gene TRBD1, 5 bases. CDR3 length equals 13 residues. The V gene lost 3 bases and the J gene lost 3 bases, with 9 bases spanning the gap. In germline, CDR1 is SGDLS, CDR2 YYNGEE. The CDR3 bases are TGTGCCAGCAGCGCCGGGGGGGACTATGGCTACACCTTC. Translated, it gives CASSAGGDYGYTF. Full variable domain (missing parts from reference TRBV9 and TRBJ1-2): DSGVTQTPKHLITATGQRVTLRCSPRSGDLSVYWYQQSLDQGLQFLIQYYNGEERAKGNILERFSAQQFPDLHSELNLSSLELGDSALYFCASSAGGDYGYTFGSGTRLTVV.